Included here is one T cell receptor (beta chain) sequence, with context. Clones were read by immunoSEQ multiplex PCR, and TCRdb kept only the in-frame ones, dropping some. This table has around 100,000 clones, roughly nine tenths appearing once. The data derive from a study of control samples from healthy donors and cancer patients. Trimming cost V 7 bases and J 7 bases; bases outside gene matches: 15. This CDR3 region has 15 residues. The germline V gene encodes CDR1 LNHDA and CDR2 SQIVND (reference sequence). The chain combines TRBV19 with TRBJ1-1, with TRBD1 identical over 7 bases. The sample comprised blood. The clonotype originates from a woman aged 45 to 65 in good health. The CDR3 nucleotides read TGTGCCAGTAAAAGGGGGCGTCTCGAATCGGGTGAAGCTTTCTTT. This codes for CASKRGRLESGEAFF. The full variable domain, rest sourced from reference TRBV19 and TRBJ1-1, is DGGITQSPKYLFRKEGQNVTLSCEQNLNHDAMYWYRQDPGQGLRLIYYSQIVNDFQKGDIAEGYSVSREKKESFPLTVTSAQKNPTAFYLCASKRGRLESGEAFFGQGTRLTVV.